The source of this TCR beta chain is a study of PD-1 blockade in mismatch repair-deficient tumors. Study-wide background: Patients had 12 mismatch repair-deficient cancer types, all previously treated and progressing.

Every patient had mismatch repair deficiency by PCR or immunohistochemistry. A few pembrolizumab responders had their TCRs sequenced. Study-level points and caveats: Tumor-resident clones, often undetectable pretreatment in blood, expanded then contracted after pembrolizumab.

Assay: immunoSEQ multiplex PCR; the TCRdb copy retains only in-frame clones and omits some. Among some 120,000 clones listed, 60% to 85% were seen once. Per the germline V gene, CDR1 is SEHNR and CDR2 is FQNEAQ (reference sequence). The CDR3 consists of 18 residues. Deletions cut 1 base from V and 6 bases from J, with 23 bases between. This clone was recorded at least ten times. Its antigen is not identified. The source was peripheral blood, collected approximately 60 weeks after starting pembrolizumab. The clonotype originates from an adult with mismatch repair-deficient cancer. J is TRBJ2-3 and V is TRBV7-9; perhaps TRBD2 as D (6 bases). For the CDR3, the DNA is TGTGCCAGCAGCTTAGGGTGGAGGGAAAGCGGCTCTTACGATACGCAGTATTTT. This translates into CASSLGWRESGSYDTQYF.